This TCR beta chain came from a study of blood T cell repertoires in COVID-19. Across the study: COVID-19 samples collected from the United States, Italy and Spain covered acute and convalescent phases. Nucleic acid was either cDNA or gDNA, and it came from T cells, B-cell-depleted T cells, or PBMCs.

The method was immunoSEQ multiplex PCR; TCRdb's version includes in-frame clones alone and lacks a portion of them. The table includes 35,000 to 50,000 clones, approximately 85% detected once. The junction had 10 bases not matched to a gene; V was cut back by 0 bases and J by 10 bases. Germline V gene lookup returns CDR1 SGHRS and CDR2 YFSETQ. The CDR3 spans 16 residues. What was sequenced was peripheral blood. The V and J genes are TRBV5-1 and TRBJ2-1; 10 bases line up with TRBD1. This TCR derives from a man in his sixties with acute or convalescent COVID-19. CDR3 in amino acids: CASSLGGQGSLNEQFF. CDR3 bases: TGCGCCAGCAGCTTGGGGGGACAGGGGAGTCTTAACGAGCAGTTCTTC.